This T cell receptor beta chain is drawn from a study of T cell repertoires in cytomegalovirus infection. Findings of the study overall: Of the TCR beta families, the public ones yielded a cumulative frequency that identified carriers of CMV plus the relevant HLA.

Germline loops: CDR1 LGHNT, CDR2 FRNRAP. With V trimmed by 2 bases and J by 6 bases, 5 bases remained unmatched. CDR3 size: 14 residues. Each CDR3 protein is one row after TCRdb ran MiXCR on the reads. The sample yields a few hundred thousand distinct CDR3 sequences, 40% seen once. Concerning this clonotype: Its antigen is currently unknown.

This clonotype originated in a human donor in good health (CMV status not recorded). Some clones in this sample may be carry-over from other donors' samples. Sequencing was performed on cultured PBMCs, taken from culture after CMV antigen stimulation. The gene calls are TRBV12-5 and TRBJ2-7, with 9 bases matching TRBD2. CDR3 sequence reads: CASGLRAGGLEQYF. The CDR3 DNA reads as TGTGCTAGTGGTTTGAGGGCGGGAGGGCTCGAGCAGTACTTC.